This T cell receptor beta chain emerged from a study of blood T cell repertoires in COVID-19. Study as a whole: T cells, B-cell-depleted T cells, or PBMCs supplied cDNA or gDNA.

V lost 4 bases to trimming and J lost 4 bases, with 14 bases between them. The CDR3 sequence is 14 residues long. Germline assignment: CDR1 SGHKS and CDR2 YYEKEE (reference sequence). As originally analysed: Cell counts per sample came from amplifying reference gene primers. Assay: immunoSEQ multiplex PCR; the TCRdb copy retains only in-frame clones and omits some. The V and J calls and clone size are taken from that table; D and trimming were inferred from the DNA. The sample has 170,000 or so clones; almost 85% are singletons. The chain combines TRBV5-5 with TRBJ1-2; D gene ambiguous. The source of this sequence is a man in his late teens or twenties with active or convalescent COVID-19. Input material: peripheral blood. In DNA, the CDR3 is TGTGCCAGCAGCCCCCGCCTGGCAGGCTATGGCTACACCTTC. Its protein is CASSPRLAGYGYTF. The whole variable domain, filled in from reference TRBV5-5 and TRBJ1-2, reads DAGVTQSPTHLIKTRGQQVTLRCSPISGHKSVSWYQQVLGQGPQFIFQYYEKEERGRGNFPDRFSARQFPNYSSELNVNALLLGDSALYLCASSPRLAGYGYTFGSGTRLTVV.